Each of the 2 T cell receptor beta chains below was sequenced from the same sample in a study of blood T cells in healthy people across ages. Next came a second PCR, run for about 6 to 11 cycles, which used a sample-barcoded 5' primer along with a J-beta primer mix. Via MiXCR, TCRdb re-called the 5' RACE reads, giving one row per CDR3 protein. The table has around 1,100,000 distinct CDR3 sequences, less than 45% seen once. The source material was blood. All receptors come from a young man in good health.

There are a few counts of this clonotype. The chain recombines TRBV29-1 with TRBJ1-4; D is perhaps TRBD1 (6 bases). V was clipped by 8 bases and J by 6 bases, with 16 bases between them. The CDR3 totals 13 residues. The germline V gene encodes CDR1 SQVTM and CDR2 ANQGSEA. CDR3 DNA: TGCAGCACCAAGGAAAGGGGGGATGAAAAACTGTTTTTT. Translated: CSTKERGDEKLFF.

This chain uses TRBV4-2 with TRBJ2-5; 10 bases are a match to TRBD2. Germline values: CDR1 LGHNA, CDR2 YNFKEQ. The junction had 4 bases not matched to a gene; V was cut back by 2 bases and J by 1 base. The CDR3 sequence is 16 residues long. CDR3 sequence (DNA): TGTGCCAGCAGCCAATATCCTAGCGGGGGCCAAGAGACCCAGTACTTC. Encoded protein: CASSQYPSGGQETQYF.